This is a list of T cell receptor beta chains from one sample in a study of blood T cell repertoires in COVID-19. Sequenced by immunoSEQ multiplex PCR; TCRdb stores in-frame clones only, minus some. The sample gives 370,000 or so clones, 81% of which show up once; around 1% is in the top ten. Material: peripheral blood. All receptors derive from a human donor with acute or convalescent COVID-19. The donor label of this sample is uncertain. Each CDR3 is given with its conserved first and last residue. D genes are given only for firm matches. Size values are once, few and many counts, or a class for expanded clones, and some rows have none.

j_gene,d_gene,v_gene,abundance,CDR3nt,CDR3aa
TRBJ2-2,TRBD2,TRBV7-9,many,TGTGCCAGCAGAAGCGGGGTGAACACCGGGGAGCTGTTTTTT,CASRSGVNTGELFF
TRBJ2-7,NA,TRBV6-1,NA,TGTGCCAGCAGTGATGTGAACACAGCCTACGAGCAGTACTTC,CASSDVNTAYEQYF
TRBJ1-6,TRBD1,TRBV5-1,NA,TGCGCCAGCAGCGTGGACAGGGGCGGATCACCCCTCCACTTT,CASSVDRGGSPLHF
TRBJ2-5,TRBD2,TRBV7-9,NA,TGTGCCAGCAGACTTAGAGCGGGAGAAGAGACCCAGTACTTC,CASRLRAGEETQYF
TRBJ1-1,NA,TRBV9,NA,TGTGCCAGCAGCGTAGTTGGCAGGGGAGTCATGAACACTGAAGCTTTCTTT,CASSVVGRGVMNTEAFF
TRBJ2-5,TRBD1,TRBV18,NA,TGTGCCAGCTCCCCAGACAGGGGGCTGACCCAGTACTTC,CASSPDRGLTQYF
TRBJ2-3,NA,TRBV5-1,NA,TGCGCCAGCAGCCAATTCGGACAGTCCACAGATACGCAGTATTTT,CASSQFGQSTDTQYF
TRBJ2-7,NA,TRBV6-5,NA,TGTGCCACCAATGGTGGGCCTGGCTACGAGCAGTACTTC,CATNGGPGYEQYF
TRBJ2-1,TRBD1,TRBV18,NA,TGTGCCAGCTCATGGGACAGTCCAGGCGATGAGCAGTTCTTC,CASSWDSPGDEQFF
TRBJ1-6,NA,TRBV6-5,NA,TGTGCCAGCAGTTATCTCGTCGGAGGAAATTCACCCCTCCACTTT,CASSYLVGGNSPLHF
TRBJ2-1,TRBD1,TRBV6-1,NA,TGTGCCAGCAGTGAAAGGGACAGGCGGGACAATGAGCAGTTCTTC,CASSERDRRDNEQFF
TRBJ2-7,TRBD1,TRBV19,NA,TGTGCCAGTAGACAACCGGGACAGGGGGCAGGCGAGCAGTACTTC,CASRQPGQGAGEQYF
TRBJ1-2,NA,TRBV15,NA,TGTGCCACCAGCAGAGATAATTATGGCTACACCTTC,CATSRDNYGYTF
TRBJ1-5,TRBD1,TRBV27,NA,TGTGCCAGCAGTCTGGACAGGCGTAGCAATCAGCCCCAGCATTTT,CASSLDRRSNQPQHF
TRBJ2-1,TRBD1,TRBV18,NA,TGTGCCAGCTCACCGCCGACAGGGGCCTCCCGCAATGAGCAGTTCTTC,CASSPPTGASRNEQFF
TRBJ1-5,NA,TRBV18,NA,TGTGCCAGCTCACCCTTAGCCGGGGTCGATCAGCCCCAGCATTTT,CASSPLAGVDQPQHF
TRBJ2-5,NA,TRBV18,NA,TGTGCCAGCTCACCCCAGGGGACGGTTGGCGGCCAAGAGACCCAGTACTTC,CASSPQGTVGGQETQYF
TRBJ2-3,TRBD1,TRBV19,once,TGTGCCAGTAGTACATCCGGGACAGGGACAGATACGCAGTATTTT,CASSTSGTGTDTQYF
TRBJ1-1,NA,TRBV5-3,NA,TGTGCCAGAAGCTTGGCATCTCGGGACACTGAAGCTTTCTTT,CARSLASRDTEAFF
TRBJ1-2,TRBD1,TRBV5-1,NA,TGCGCCAGCAGCTTCGACAGGGGGCGCCCCGTCTATGGCTACACCTTC,CASSFDRGRPVYGYTF
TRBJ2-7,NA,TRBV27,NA,TGTGCCAGCAGGACAGGTGCCTACGAGCAGTACTTC,CASRTGAYEQYF
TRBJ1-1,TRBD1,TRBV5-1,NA,TGCGCCAGCAGCTCCCAGCAGGGGGTCACTGAAGCTTTCTTT,CASSSQQGVTEAFF
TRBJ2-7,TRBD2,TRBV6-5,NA,TGTGCCAGCAGAAGAGCGGGAAGCTCCTACGAGCAGTACTTC,CASRRAGSSYEQYF
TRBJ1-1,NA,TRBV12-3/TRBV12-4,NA,TGTGCCAGCAGTTTTCAGGGGAGCACTGAAGCTTTCTTT,CASSFQGSTEAFF
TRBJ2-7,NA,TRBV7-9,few,TGTGCCAGCAGCTGGGCGAGAGAGCAGTACTTC,CASSWAREQYF
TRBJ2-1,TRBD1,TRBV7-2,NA,TGTGCCAGCAGCTTTTGGCAGGACAGGCTAAAGTTCTTC,CASSFWQDRLKFF
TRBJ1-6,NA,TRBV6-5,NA,TGTGCCAGCATAAATGACGGGACTGTCAATTCACCCCTCCACTTT,CASINDGTVNSPLHF
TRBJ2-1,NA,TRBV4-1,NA,TGCGCCAGCAGCCAAGATGGATTCCCGGGGGGCGCCTACAATGAGCAGTTCTTC,CASSQDGFPGGAYNEQFF
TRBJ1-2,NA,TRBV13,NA,TGTGCCAGCAGCCTTAGGGGCAGGAGAAGATCTAACTATGGCTACACCTTC,CASSLRGRRRSNYGYTF
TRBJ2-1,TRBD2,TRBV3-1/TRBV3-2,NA,TGTGCCAGCAGCCAAACGATCGGCGGGGGTGATGAGCAGTTCTTC,CASSQTIGGGDEQFF
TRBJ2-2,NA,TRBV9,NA,TGTGCCAGCAGCCAAAGGAGTGGTAGCGCCTGGGGGGAGCTGTTTTTT,CASSQRSGSAWGELFF
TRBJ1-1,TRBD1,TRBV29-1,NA,TGCAGCGCCAAGAACAGGGGCCAGGGGACTGAAGCTTTCTTT,CSAKNRGQGTEAFF
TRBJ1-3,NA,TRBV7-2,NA,TGTGCCAGCAGCTTTCGCACAGGGTCTGGAAACACCATATATTTT,CASSFRTGSGNTIYF
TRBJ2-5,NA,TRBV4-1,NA,TGCGCCAGCAGCCAAGATTTTGCAGGCTATGTGACCCAGTACTTC,CASSQDFAGYVTQYF
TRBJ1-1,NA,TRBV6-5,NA,TGTGCCAGCAGACTACAGGGTGGGGGCACTGAAGCTTTCTTT,CASRLQGGGTEAFF
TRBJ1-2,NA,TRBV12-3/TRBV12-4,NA,TGTGCCAGCAGTTTATCAGGGAACTATGGCTACACCTTC,CASSLSGNYGYTF
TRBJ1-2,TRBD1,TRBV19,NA,TGTGCCAGTAGTATCGACAGGGACTATGGCTACACCTTC,CASSIDRDYGYTF
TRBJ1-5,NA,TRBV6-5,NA,TGTGCCAGCTCCTCGACAGATAATCAGCCCCAGCATTTT,CASSSTDNQPQHF
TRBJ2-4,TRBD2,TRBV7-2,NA,TGTGCCAGCAGCAGCGGGGAAGCCAAAAACATTCAGTACTTC,CASSSGEAKNIQYF
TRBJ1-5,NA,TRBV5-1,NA,TGCGCCAGCAGCTTGGAGGGGGAGCAGCCCCAGCATTTT,CASSLEGEQPQHF
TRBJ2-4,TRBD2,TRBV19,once,TGTGCCAGTAGTGCTCGGGCCTCGGGGGGAGGCAAAAACATTCAGTACTTC,CASSARASGGGKNIQYF
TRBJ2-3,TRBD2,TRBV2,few,TGTGCCAGCAGTGGATACCGACTAGCGGGAGCCTCAGATACGCAGTATTTT,CASSGYRLAGASDTQYF
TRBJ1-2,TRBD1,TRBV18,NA,TGTGCCAGCTCACCTAGGGACAGGACCAACTATGGCTACACCTTC,CASSPRDRTNYGYTF
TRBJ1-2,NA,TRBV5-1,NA,TGCGCCAGCAGCCTTAACCCAAGCTTCTATGGCTACACCTTC,CASSLNPSFYGYTF
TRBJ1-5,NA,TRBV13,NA,TGTGCCAGCAGCTTATACACCGGACAGATCAATCAGCCCCAGCATTTT,CASSLYTGQINQPQHF
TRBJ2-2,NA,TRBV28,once,TGTGCCAGCAGTTTAGTACAGGGAAGGGCCGGGGAGCTGTTTTTT,CASSLVQGRAGELFF